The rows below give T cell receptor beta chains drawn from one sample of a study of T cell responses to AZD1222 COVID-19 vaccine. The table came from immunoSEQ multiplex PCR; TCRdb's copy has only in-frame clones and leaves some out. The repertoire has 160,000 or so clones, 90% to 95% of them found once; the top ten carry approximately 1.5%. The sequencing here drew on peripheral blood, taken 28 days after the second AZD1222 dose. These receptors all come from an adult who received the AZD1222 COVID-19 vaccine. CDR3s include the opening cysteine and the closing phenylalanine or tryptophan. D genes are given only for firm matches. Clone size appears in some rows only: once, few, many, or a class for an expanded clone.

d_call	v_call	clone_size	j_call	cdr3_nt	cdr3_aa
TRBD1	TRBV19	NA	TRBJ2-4	TGTGCCAGTACCTCCGGGACAGGCCGTAGCTATGGGCTAGCCAAAAACATTCAGTACTTC	CASTSGTGRSYGLAKNIQYF
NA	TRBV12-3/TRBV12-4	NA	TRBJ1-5	TGTGCCAGCAGTTTCTCCCGGGGTCAGCCCCAGCATTTT	CASSFSRGQPQHF
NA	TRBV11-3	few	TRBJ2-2	TGTGCCAGCACCCCGTTCATAAACACCGGGGAGCTGTTTTTT	CASTPFINTGELFF
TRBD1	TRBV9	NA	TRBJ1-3	TGTGCCAGCAGCGTGGCAGGGGGTTCAATCTCTGGAAACACCATATATTTT	CASSVAGGSISGNTIYF
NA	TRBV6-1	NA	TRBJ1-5	TGTGCCAGCAGTGAGGAGGGCCCTCAGCCCCAGCATTTT	CASSEEGPQPQHF
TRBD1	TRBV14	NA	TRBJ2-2	TGTGCCAGCAGTCTAAACAGGGGCGCGAACACCGGGGAGCTGTTTTTT	CASSLNRGANTGELFF
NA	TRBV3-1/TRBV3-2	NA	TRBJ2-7	TGTGCCAGCAGCCAAGCCCGTGGCGAGCAGTACTTC	CASSQARGEQYF
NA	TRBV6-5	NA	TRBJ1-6	TGTGCCAGCAGCGACAGCTCCTATAATTCACCCCTCCACTTT	CASSDSSYNSPLHF
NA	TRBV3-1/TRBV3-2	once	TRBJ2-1	TGTGCCAGCAGCCAAGGACTCTTAGCGCATGAGCAGTTCTTC	CASSQGLLAHEQFF
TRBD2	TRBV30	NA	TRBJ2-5	TGTGCCTGTCCACTAGCGGGGCACCAAGAGACCCAGTACTTC	CACPLAGHQETQYF
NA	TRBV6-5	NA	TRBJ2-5	TGTGCCAGCAGTCTAAGTTCGTGGGAGACCCAGTACTTC	CASSLSSWETQYF
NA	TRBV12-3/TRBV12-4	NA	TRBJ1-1	TGTGCCAGCAGTTGGAGGGAGATCACTGAAGCTTTCTTT	CASSWREITEAFF
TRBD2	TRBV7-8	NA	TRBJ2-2	TGTGCCAGCAGCCCCGGACTAGCTATGGGGGCGTGGGAGCTGTTTTTT	CASSPGLAMGAWELFF
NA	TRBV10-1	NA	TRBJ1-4	TGCGCCAGCAGTGAGTCTACGGACCCAACTAATGAAAAACTGTTTTTT	CASSESTDPTNEKLFF
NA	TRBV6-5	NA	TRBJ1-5	TGTGCCAGCAGTCTAAGGGACGGTTATCAGCCCCAGCATTTT	CASSLRDGYQPQHF
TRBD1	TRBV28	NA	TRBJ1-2	TGTGCCAGCAGTATAACACAGGGGGGAGGCTACACCTTC	CASSITQGGGYTF
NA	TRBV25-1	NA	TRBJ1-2	TGTGCAAGACGGTCTGAGGGCTATGGCTACACCTTC	CARRSEGYGYTF
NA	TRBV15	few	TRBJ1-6	TGTCCCACCACCAGAGACGACCCTACGAGCTCCTATAATTCACCCCTCCACTTT	CPTTRDDPTSSYNSPLHF
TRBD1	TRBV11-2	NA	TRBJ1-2	TGTGCCAGCAGCTCCACCAGGGGGGGGCCACCATATGGCTACACCTTC	CASSSTRGGPPYGYTF
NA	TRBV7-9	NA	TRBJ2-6	TGTGCCAGCAGCTTTATGGGGCAGGCCAACGTCCTGACTTTC	CASSFMGQANVLTF
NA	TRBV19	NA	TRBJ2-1	TGTGCCAGTAGTATAGATAGACCCTCCTACAATGAGCAGTTCTTC	CASSIDRPSYNEQFF
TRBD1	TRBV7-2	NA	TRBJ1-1	TGTGCCAGCAGCCTAGATCACAGGGGGCCTGAAGCTTTCTTT	CASSLDHRGPEAFF
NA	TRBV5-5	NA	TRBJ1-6	TGTGCCAGCAGCTTGGCGACAGTGAAGAGTTCACCCCTCCACTTT	CASSLATVKSSPLHF
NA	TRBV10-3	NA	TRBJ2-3	TGTGCCATCAGTGAGGGTGGGCTAGCTAGCACAGATACGCAGTATTTT	CAISEGGLASTDTQYF
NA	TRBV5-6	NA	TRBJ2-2	TGTGCCAGCAGGGGGAGTCGGGCCGGGGAGCTGTTTTTT	CASRGSRAGELFF
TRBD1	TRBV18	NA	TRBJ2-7	TGTGCCAGCTCACAACCGGACAGGGGCGCCTACGAGCAGTACTTC	CASSQPDRGAYEQYF
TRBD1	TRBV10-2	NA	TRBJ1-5	TGCGCCAGCAGTGAACAGGGGGGAGGGCAGCCCCAGCATTTT	CASSEQGGGQPQHF
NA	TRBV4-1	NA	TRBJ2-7	TGCGCCAGCAGCCTAAACCTCGGGTCCGCCTACGAGCAGTACTTC	CASSLNLGSAYEQYF
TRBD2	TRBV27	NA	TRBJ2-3	TGTGCCAGCAGTCTCTTGGGACTAGCGGGAGGGAGCGATACGCAGTATTTT	CASSLLGLAGGSDTQYF
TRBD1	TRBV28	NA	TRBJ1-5	TGTGCCATCACAGGGGGTAGAGGCAATCAGCCCCAGCATTTT	CAITGGRGNQPQHF
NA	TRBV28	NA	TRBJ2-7	TGTGCCAGCAGATCAGGACTGCGCGAGCAGTACTTC	CASRSGLREQYF
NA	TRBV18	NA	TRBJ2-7	TGTGCCAGCTCCGGGGACTCCCTGGGGGAGCAGTACTTC	CASSGDSLGEQYF
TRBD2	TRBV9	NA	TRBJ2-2	TGTGCCAGCAGCGTGACTAGCGGGACTAACACCGGGGAGCTGTTTTTT	CASSVTSGTNTGELFF
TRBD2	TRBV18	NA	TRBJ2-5	TGTGCCAGCTCACCAGGACTAGCGAGGGAGACCCAGTACTTC	CASSPGLARETQYF
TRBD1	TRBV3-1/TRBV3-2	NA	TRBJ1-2	TGTGCCAGCAGCCAAGATTCCACAGGGGCGGCGAATGGCTACACCTTC	CASSQDSTGAANGYTF
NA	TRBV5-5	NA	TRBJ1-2	TGTGCCAGCAGCTTGGTGCGGCAGCGGACCTATGGCTACACCTTC	CASSLVRQRTYGYTF
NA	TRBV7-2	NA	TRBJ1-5	TGTGCCAGCAGCTTAGGGGCAGCCAATCAGCCCCAGCATTTT	CASSLGAANQPQHF
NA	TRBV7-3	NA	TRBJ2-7	TGTGCCAGCAGCTTGGAACAGGGTAACGAGCAGTACTTC	CASSLEQGNEQYF
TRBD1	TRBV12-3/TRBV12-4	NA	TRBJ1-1	TGTGCCAGCAGTTTAACCAGGGGGGCTGAAGCTTTCTTT	CASSLTRGAEAFF
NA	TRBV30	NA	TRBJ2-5	TGTGCCTGGAGTGTACTAGGGTTTCGGGAGACCCAGTACTTC	CAWSVLGFRETQYF
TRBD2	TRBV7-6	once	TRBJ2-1	TGTGCCAGCAGCTCGACTAGCGCGAGCTCCTACAATGAGCAGTTCTTC	CASSSTSASSYNEQFF
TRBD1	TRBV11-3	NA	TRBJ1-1	TGTGCCAGCAGCCCGGACAGGGGGCGCGGCACTGAAGCTTTCTTT	CASSPDRGRGTEAFF
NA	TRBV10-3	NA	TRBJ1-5	TGTGCCATCAGTGAGTCGAATGGAGTCGGGGATCAGCCCCAGCATTTT	CAISESNGVGDQPQHF
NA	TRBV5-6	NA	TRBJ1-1	TGTGCCAGCAGCTTATGGCAGCTGAACACTGAAGCTTTCTTT	CASSLWQLNTEAFF
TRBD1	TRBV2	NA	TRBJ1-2	TGTGCCAGCAGTGACCCGGGACAGGGTCAGGATGGCTACACCTTC	CASSDPGQGQDGYTF
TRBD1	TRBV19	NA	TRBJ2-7	TGTGCCAGTAGTGTCCCGGGACAGTATTCCCCCTACGAGCAGTACTTC	CASSVPGQYSPYEQYF
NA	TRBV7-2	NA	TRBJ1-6	TGTGCCAGCAGCTCCCAGACACCCAGATATAATTCACCCCTCCACTTT	CASSSQTPRYNSPLHF